This T cell receptor beta chain originates from a study of tumor-infiltrating lymphocytes in oesophageal squamous cell carcinoma. This CDR3 region has 13 residues. V was clipped by 6 bases and J by 12 bases; unmatched bases: 8. CDR1 and CDR2 (germline): ENHRY, SYGVKD. Each CDR3 protein gets one entry after TCRdb re-called the PCR reads with MiXCR. The sample carries more than 10,000 distinct CDR3 sequences, roughly 50% recorded once. The clonotype originates from a female donor with esophageal squamous cell carcinoma. This chain uses TRBV10-3 with TRBJ2-1; 10 bases fit TRBD2. The sequenced material came from esophageal tumor tissue. The CDR3 here is CAIRLAGDGGQFF. For the CDR3, the DNA is TGTGCCATCAGGCTAGCGGGAGACGGGGGGCAGTTCTTC.